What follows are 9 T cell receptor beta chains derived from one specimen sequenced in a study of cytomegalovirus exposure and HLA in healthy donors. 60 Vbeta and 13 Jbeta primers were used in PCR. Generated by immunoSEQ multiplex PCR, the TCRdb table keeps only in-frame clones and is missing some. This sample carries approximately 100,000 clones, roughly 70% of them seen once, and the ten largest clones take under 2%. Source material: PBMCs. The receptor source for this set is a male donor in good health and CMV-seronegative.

Here the CDR3 DNA reads TGTGCCAGCATCGAGGGCCCTCTAGCGGCTGGATACAATGAGCAGTTCTTC. Amino acid sequence: CASIEGPLAAGYNEQFF. J is TRBJ2-1 and V is TRBV28, with TRBD2 identical over 7 bases. The junction had 16 bases not matched to a gene; V was cut back by 7 bases and J by 4 bases. The CDR3 covers 17 residues. Germline V CDR1 and CDR2: MDHEN, SYDVKM. Complete variable domain (other parts from reference TRBV28 and TRBJ2-1): DVKVTQSSRYLVKRTGEKVFLECVQDMDHENMFWYRQDPGLGLRLIYFSYDVKMKEKGDIPEGYSVSREKKERFSLILESASTNQTSMYLCASIEGPLAAGYNEQFFGPGTRLTVL.

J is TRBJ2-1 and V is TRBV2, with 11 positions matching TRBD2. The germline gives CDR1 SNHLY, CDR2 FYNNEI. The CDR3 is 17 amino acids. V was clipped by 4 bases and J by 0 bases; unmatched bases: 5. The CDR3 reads CASSGLAGLLSYNEQFF. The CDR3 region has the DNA TGTGCCAGCAGTGGACTAGCGGGATTACTCTCCTACAATGAGCAGTTCTTC.

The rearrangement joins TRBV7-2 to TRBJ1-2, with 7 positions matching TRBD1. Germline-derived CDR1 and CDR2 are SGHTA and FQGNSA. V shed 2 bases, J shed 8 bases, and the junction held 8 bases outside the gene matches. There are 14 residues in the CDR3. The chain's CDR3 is CASSLKGTVYGYTF. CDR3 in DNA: TGTGCCAGCAGCTTAAAAGGGACAGTCTACGGCTACACCTTC.

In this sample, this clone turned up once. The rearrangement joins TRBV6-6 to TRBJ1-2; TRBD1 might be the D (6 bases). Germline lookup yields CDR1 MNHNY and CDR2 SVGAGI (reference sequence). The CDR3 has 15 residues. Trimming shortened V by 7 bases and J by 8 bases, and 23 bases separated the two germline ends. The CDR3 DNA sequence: TGTGCCAGCATCAGACAGGCCGATTTGTGGCGGGGCTACACCTTC. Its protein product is CASIRQADLWRGYTF.

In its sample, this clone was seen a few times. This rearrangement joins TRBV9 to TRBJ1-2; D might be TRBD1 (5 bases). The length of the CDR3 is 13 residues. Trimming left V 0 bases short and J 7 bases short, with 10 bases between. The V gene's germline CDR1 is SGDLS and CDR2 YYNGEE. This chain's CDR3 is CASSVGGGGGYTF. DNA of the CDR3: TGTGCCAGCAGCGTAGGCGGCGGGGGTGGCTACACCTTC.

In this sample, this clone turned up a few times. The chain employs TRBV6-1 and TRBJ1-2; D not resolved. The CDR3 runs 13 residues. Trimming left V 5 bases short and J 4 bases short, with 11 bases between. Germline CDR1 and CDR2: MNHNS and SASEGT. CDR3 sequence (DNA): TGTGCCAGCAGTCTTGAGATGATCTATGGCTACACCTTC. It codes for CASSLEMIYGYTF.

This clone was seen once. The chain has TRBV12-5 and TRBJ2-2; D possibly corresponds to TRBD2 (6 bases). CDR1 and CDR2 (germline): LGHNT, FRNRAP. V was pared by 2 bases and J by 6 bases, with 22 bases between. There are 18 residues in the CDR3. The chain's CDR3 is CASGLTRGGQRKAGELFF. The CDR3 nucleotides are TGTGCTAGTGGTTTGACCCGGGGAGGACAAAGGAAAGCCGGGGAGCTGTTTTTT.

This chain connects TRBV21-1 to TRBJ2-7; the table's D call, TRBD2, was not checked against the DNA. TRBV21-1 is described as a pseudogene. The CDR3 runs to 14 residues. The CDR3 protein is CASQSAVVSYEQYF. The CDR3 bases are TGTGCCAGTCAGTCTGCGGTAGTTTCCTACGAGCAGTACTTC.

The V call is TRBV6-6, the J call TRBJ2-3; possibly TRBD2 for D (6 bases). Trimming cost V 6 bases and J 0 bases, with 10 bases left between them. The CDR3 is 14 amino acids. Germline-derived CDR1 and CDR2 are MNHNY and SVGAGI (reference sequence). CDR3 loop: CASRDGGSTDTQYF. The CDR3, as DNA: TGTGCCAGCAGGGACGGAGGGAGCACAGATACGCAGTATTTT.